This T cell receptor beta chain appears in the sequencing data of a study of blood T cell repertoires in COVID-19. The repertoire was sequenced with immunoSEQ multiplex PCR; TCRdb's copy has only in-frame clones and lacks some. Of around 19,000 clones listed, around nine tenths are singletons. Sequences were obtained from peripheral blood. The TCR comes from a human donor in a cohort sampled during active COVID-19.

CDR3 amino acids: CASSVESGRVNEQFF. The CDR3 nucleotides are TGTGCCAGCAGCGTAGAGAGCGGGAGGGTTAATGAGCAGTTCTTC. This chain links TRBV9 with TRBJ2-1; TRBD2 agrees at 10 bases. The CDR3 extends over 15 amino acids. The V gene end was trimmed by 0 bases and the J gene end by 7 bases; junction bases not matched to a gene: 4. Germline V lookup: CDR1 SGDLS, CDR2 YYNGEE.